This TCR beta chain was identified in a study of HIV-infected children after antiretroviral therapy interruption. The V and J ends lost 1 base and 6 bases respectively, with 13 bases between them. CDR3 size: 14 residues. The germline gives CDR1 GTSNPN, CDR2 SVGIG (reference sequence). Unique molecular identifiers were included in an RNA-based 3' RACE TCR library. TCRdb passed the 3' RACE reads through MiXCR, listing each CDR3 protein once. The table has more than 40,000 distinct CDR3 sequences, more than 3.5% seen once. Sample treatment: PENTA 11 planned treatment interruption arm or continuous ART arm. At least 24 weeks of at least three-drug ART, in children 2 to 15 years. In this sample, this clonotype turned up many times.

This receptor was identified in a pool of human donors with HIV. Source: CD45RA+ CD4+ T cells from PBMCs, pooled from several time points, taken from a donor given antiretroviral therapy, either interrupted or continuous. The subset: naive CD4+ CD45RA+ CD45RO- T cells. The chain is built from TRBV30 and TRBJ1-5, with D perhaps TRBD1 (6 bases). The CDR3 nucleotides read TGTGCCTGGAGTGACCAGGGGAAGAGTCAGCCCCAGCATTTT. Translated, it gives CAWSDQGKSQPQHF.